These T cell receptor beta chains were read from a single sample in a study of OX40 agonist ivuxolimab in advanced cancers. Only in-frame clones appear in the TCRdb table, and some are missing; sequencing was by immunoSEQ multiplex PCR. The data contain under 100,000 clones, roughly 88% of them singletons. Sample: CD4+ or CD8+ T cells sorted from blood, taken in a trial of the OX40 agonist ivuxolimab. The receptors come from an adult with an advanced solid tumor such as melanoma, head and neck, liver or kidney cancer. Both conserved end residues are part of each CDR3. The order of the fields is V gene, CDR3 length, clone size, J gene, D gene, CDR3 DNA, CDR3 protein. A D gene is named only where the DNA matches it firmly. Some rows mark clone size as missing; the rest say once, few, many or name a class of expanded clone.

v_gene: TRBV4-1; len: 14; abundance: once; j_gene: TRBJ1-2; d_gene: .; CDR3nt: TGCGCCAGCAGCCAAGCGTCCGGACTGGGTGGCTACACCTTC; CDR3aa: CASSQASGLGGYTF
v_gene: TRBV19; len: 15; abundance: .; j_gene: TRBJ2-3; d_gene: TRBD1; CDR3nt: TGTGCCAGTAGTACAACAGGGGACGCGGGCGATACGCAGTATTTT; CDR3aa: CASSTTGDAGDTQYF
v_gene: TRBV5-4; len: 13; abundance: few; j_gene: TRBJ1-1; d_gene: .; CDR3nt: TGTGCCAGCAGCTTGTCAGTGAACACTGAAGCTTTCTTT; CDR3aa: CASSLSVNTEAFF
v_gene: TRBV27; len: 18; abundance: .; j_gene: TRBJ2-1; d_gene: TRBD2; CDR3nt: TGTGCCAGCAGTTTCGCACTCGGACTAGCGGGAGGCGATAATGAGCAGTTCTTC; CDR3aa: CASSFALGLAGGDNEQFF
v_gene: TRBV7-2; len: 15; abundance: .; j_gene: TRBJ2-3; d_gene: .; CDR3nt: TGTGCCAGCAGCTTAGAGGGGACAACCTCCGGTACGCAGTATTTT; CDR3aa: CASSLEGTTSGTQYF
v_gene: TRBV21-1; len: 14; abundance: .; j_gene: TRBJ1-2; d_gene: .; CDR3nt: TGTGCCAGCAGCCCGGGACAGGGGGCCTATGGCTACACCTTC; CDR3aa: CASSPGQGAYGYTF
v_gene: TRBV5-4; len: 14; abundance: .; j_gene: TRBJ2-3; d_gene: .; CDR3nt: TGTGCCAGCAGTCGCCGGGACTCCCGGCAGGCGCAGTATTTT; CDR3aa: CASSRRDSRQAQYF
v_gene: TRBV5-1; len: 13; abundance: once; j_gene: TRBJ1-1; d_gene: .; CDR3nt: TGCGCCAGCAGCCAAGGTGGAAACACTGAAGCTTTCTTT; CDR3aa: CASSQGGNTEAFF
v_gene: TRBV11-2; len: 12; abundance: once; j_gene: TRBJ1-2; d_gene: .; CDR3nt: TGTGCCAGCAGCTTAACAGGGTATGGCTACACCTTC; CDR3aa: CASSLTGYGYTF
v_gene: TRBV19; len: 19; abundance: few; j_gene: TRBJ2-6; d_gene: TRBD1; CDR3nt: TGTGCCAGTAGTATCGACCGGGGACAGGGCTTGCCTGGGGCCAACGTCCTGACTTTC; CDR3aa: CASSIDRGQGLPGANVLTF
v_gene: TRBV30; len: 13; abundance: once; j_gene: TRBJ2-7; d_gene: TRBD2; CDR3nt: TGTGCCTGGAGTGTCCATCGGACTAGTGCGCAGTACTTC; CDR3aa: CAWSVHRTSAQYF
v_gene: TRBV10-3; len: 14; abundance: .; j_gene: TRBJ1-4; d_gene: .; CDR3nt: TGTGCCATCAGTGAATCCAGGGTCGGTGAAAAACTGTTTTTT; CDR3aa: CAISESRVGEKLFF
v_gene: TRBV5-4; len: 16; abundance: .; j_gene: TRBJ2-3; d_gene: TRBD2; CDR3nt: TGTGCCAGCAGCTTGTACGTGCGGGGGGGCGTAGATACGCAGTATTTT; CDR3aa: CASSLYVRGGVDTQYF
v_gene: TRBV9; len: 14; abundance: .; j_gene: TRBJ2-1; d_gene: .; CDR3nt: TGTGCCAGCAGCGCTCACCGGACGTCAAATGAGCAGTTCTTC; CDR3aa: CASSAHRTSNEQFF
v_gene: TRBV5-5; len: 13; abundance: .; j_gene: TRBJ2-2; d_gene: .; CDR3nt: TGTGCCAGCAGCCTGGTCCCCACCGGGGAGCTGTTTTTT; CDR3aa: CASSLVPTGELFF
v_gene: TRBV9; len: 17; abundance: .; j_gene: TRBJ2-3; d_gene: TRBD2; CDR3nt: TGTGCCAGCAGTCGGATAGCGGGGGGGTCTAGCACAGATACGCAGTATTTT; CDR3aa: CASSRIAGGSSTDTQYF
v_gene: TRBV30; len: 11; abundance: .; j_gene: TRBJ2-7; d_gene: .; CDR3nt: TGTGCCTGGGGACGGACCTACGAGCAGTACTTC; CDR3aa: CAWGRTYEQYF
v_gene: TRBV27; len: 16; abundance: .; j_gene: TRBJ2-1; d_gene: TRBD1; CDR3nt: TGTGCCAGCAGTTTTAACCCCAACAGGGGGCCCAATGAGCAGTTCTTC; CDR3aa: CASSFNPNRGPNEQFF
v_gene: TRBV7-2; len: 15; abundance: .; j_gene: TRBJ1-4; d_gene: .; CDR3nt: TGTGCCAGCAGCCCCCAAGTTGCAACTAATGAAAAACTGTTTTTT; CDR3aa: CASSPQVATNEKLFF
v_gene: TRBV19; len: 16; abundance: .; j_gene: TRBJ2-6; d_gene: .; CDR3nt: TGTGCCAGTAGTGCCCCGCGGCCGTCTGGGGCCAACGTCCTGACTTTC; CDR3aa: CASSAPRPSGANVLTF
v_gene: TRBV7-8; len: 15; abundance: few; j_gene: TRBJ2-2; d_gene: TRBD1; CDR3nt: TGTGCCAGCAGCTTCAGGGGGCAGGGCACCGGGGAGCTGTTTTTT; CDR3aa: CASSFRGQGTGELFF
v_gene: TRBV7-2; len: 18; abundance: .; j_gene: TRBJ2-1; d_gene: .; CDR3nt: TGTGCCAGCAGCTTAGGCGGGCGGGTCTCGGCGGGTTACAATGAGCAGTTCTTC; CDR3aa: CASSLGGRVSAGYNEQFF
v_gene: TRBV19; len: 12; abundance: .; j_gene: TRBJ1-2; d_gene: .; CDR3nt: TGTGCCAGTCAATTCAGGGGCTATGGCTACACCTTC; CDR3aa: CASQFRGYGYTF
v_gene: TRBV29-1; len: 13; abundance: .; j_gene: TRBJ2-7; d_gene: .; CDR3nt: TGCAGCGTTGAAGAAACCTTCACCTACGAGCAGTACTTC; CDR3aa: CSVEETFTYEQYF
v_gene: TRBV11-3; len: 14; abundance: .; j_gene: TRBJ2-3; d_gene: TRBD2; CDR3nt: TGTGCCAGCAGCCAGGGACTAGCTTCAGATACGCAGTATTTT; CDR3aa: CASSQGLASDTQYF
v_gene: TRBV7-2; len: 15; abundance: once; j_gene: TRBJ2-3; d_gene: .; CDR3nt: TGTGCCAGCAGCTTAGTGGGGGGAAGTGCAGATACGCAGTATTTT; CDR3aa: CASSLVGGSADTQYF
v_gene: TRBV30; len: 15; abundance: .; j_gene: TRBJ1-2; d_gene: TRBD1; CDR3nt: TGTGCCTGGGGGATATTGACAGGGCGGCCCTATGGCTACACCTTC; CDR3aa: CAWGILTGRPYGYTF
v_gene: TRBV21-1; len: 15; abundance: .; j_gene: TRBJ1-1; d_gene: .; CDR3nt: TGTGCCAGCAGCTCAGGGGACGGGCAGAACACTGAAGCTTTCTTT; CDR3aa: CASSSGDGQNTEAFF
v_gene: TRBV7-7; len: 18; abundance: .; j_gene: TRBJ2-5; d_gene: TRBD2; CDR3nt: TGTGCTAGCAGCTTAGGCCGGACTAGCGGTATAAGGCAAGAGACCCAGTACTTC; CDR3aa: CASSLGRTSGIRQETQYF
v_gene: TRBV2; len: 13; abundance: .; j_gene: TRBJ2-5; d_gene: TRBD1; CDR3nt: TGTGCCACTGGACAGGGGGTAAAGGAGACCCAGTACTTC; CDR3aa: CATGQGVKETQYF
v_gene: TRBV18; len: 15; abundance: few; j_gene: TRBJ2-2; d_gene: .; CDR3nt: TGTGCCAGCTCGTCAGGGTCAGCCAACACCGGGGAGCTGTTTTTT; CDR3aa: CASSSGSANTGELFF
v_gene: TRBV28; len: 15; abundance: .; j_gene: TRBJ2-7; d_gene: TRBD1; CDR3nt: TGTGCCAGCAGTTCCGGACAGGGGGCAGGGTACGAGCAGTACTTC; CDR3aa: CASSSGQGAGYEQYF
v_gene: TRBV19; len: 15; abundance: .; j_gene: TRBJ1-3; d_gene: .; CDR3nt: TGTGCCAGTAGCACTAGGACAGCCGAGGGGAACACCATATATTTT; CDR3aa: CASSTRTAEGNTIYF
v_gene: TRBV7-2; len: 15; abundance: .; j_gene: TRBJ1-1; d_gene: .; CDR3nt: TGTGCCAGCAGCTTAGTGCCGGGGTCGAACACTGAAGCTTTCTTT; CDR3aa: CASSLVPGSNTEAFF
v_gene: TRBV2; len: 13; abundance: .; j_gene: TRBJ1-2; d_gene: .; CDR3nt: TGTGCCAGCAGGTGGGAGGGAGACTATGGCTACACCTTC; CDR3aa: CASRWEGDYGYTF
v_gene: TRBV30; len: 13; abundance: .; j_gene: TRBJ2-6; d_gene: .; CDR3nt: TGTGCCTGGAAGGGGTCTGGGGCCAACGTCCTGACTTTC; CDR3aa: CAWKGSGANVLTF
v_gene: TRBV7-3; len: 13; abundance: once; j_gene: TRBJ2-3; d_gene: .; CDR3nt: TGTGCCAGCAGCTTTTCTCAGAGAGATACGCAGTATTTT; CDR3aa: CASSFSQRDTQYF
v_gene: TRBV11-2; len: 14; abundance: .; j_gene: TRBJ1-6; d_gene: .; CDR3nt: TGTGCCAGCAGCTTAGGGGGGGGGAATTCACCCCTCCACTTT; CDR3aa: CASSLGGGNSPLHF
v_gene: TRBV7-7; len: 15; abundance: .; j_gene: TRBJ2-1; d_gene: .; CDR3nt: TGTGCCAGCAGCTTAGGTCTCAGTTCCTACAATGAGCAGTTCTTC; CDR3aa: CASSLGLSSYNEQFF
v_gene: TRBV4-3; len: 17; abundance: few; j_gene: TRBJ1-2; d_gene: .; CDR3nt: TGCGCCAGCAGCAAATTTAAGACAGGACGTCCTAACTATGGCTACACCTTC; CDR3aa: CASSKFKTGRPNYGYTF